The 8 T cell receptor beta chains in this list originate from one sample, sequenced in a study of shared clonotypes between healthy human individuals. Method: immunoSEQ multiplex PCR; TCRdb's copy keeps in-frame clones and lacks some. The sample yields about 1 million clones, about 76% seen once. Sequencing used memory CD4+ T cells sorted from blood. The subset here: CD45RA-negative fraction. Receptor source: a man aged 18-30 years in good health.

The rearrangement links TRBV19 to TRBJ1-2, with a tentative D call TRBD1 (5 bases). The V gene's germline CDR1 is LNHDA and CDR2 SQIVND (reference sequence). The CDR3 is 13 residues long. The V and J ends lost 3 bases and 7 bases respectively, with 12 bases between them. In DNA form, the CDR3 reads TGTGCCAGTAGTATTGGGACGTCGGTTGGCTACACCTTC. As protein: CASSIGTSVGYTF.

The V gene is TRBV2, the J gene TRBJ1-5; D uncertain. Trimming shortened V by 0 bases and J by 7 bases, and 10 bases separated the two germline ends. CDR1 and CDR2 (germline): SNHLY, FYNNEI. This CDR3 spans 14 amino acids. CDR3 sequence (DNA): TGTGCCAGCAGTGAAGCGAGCACGAGGCAGCCCCAGCATTTT. This gives the protein CASSEASTRQPQHF.

This clone was seen more than once but under ten times. This chain uses TRBV19 with TRBJ1-1; D not resolved. The germline V and J ends were trimmed by 10 bases and 3 bases, with 12 bases remaining between them. CDR3 length equals 12 residues. CDR1 and CDR2 (germline): LNHDA, SQIVND (reference sequence). CDR3 sequence (DNA): TGTGCCATAGCTGGGGTCTACACTGAAGCTTTCTTT. Its protein product is CAIAGVYTEAFF.

The rearrangement joins TRBV30 to TRBJ1-6; 7 bases are shared with TRBD1. There are 15 residues in the CDR3. Losses at the gene ends were 7 bases for V and 7 bases for J; bases not matched to a gene: 13. CDR1 GTSNPN and CDR2 SVGIG come from the germline V gene (reference sequence). CDR3 bases: TGTGCCTCACTCCCGGGAGGGACAGCCAATTCACCCCTCCACTTT. This encodes CASLPGGTANSPLHF. Looking up the rest from reference TRBV30 and TRBJ1-6 gives the full variable domain: SQTIHQWPATLVQPVGSPLSLECTVEGTSNPNLYWYRQAAGRGLQLLFYSVGIGQISSEVPQNLSASRPQDRQFILSSKKLLLSDSGFYLCASLPGGTANSPLHFGNGTRLTVT.

CDR3 DNA: TGTGCCAGCAGCTTAGTGGTTGCGACTTACACTGAAGCTTTCTTT. Translating gives CASSLVVATYTEAFF. The V gene is TRBV11-2, the J gene TRBJ1-1; D is unclear. Trimming pared 1 base from V and 3 bases from J, leaving 12 bases between. Germline CDR1 and CDR2: SGHAT and FQNNGV. The CDR3 totals 15 residues. Full variable domain (rest looked up from reference TRBV11-2 and TRBJ1-1): EAGVAQSPRYKIIEKRQSVAFWCNPISGHATLYWYQQILGQGPKLLIQFQNNGVVDDSQLPKDRFSAERLKGVDSTLKIQPAKLEDSAVYLCASSLVVATYTEAFFGQGTRLTVV.

This clone appeared once. The chain has TRBV7-8 and TRBJ2-1; TRBD1 might be the D (5 bases). From germline, CDR1 is SGHVS and CDR2 FQNEAQ. This CDR3 spans 12 amino acids. V dropped 3 bases and J dropped 9 bases, with 9 bases sitting between them. The CDR3 reads CASSFGASEQFF. The CDR3 bases are TGTGCCAGCAGCTTTGGGGCCAGTGAGCAGTTCTTC.

This chain joins TRBV2 and TRBJ2-5; 9 nucleotides match TRBD2. CDR3 length: 16 residues. The germline V gene encodes CDR1 SNHLY and CDR2 FYNNEI. V gave up 3 bases and J gave up 5 bases; unmatched junction bases: 10. This CDR3 reads CASSDGAAGGHETQYF. Written as DNA, the CDR3 is TGTGCCAGCAGTGATGGGGCCGCGGGAGGGCACGAGACCCAGTACTTC.

The J gene is TRBJ2-2, the V gene TRBV10-3; possibly TRBD1 for D (5 bases). The CDR3 length is 15 residues. Deletions cut 7 bases from V and 3 bases from J, with 15 bases between. Looked up from germline, CDR1 is ENHRY and CDR2 is SYGVKD. CDR3 amino acids: CAIKVGALDTGELFF. CDR3 coding DNA: TGTGCCATCAAAGTAGGGGCGCTGGACACCGGGGAGCTGTTTTTT.